The rows below give T cell receptor beta chains drawn from one sample of a study of cytomegalovirus exposure and HLA in healthy donors. The method was immunoSEQ multiplex PCR; TCRdb's version includes in-frame clones alone and lacks a portion of them. The sample has about 44,000 clones, 93% seen once. Sequencing used PBMCs. These receptors were taken from a woman aged 18-30 years in good health and CMV-seronegative. The CDR3 runs from the conserved cysteine through the conserved F or W. A D gene is named only where the DNA matches it firmly. The size of a clone is reported for some rows only, either as once, few or many, or as a class for expanded clones.

>TRBV19|TRBJ2-1|once|TRBD1
CATRTGFGFVYEQFF
TGTGCCACTAGGACAGGGTTCGGTTTTGTGTATGAGCAGTTCTTC
>TRBV30|TRBJ1-1|few|-
CAWTRQGNTEAFF
TGTGCCTGGACCCGCCAGGGGAACACTGAAGCTTTCTTT
>TRBV6-1|TRBJ2-2|-|TRBD1
CASSRTGDYGELFF
TGTGCCAGCAGCCGGACAGGGGATTACGGGGAGCTGTTTTTT
>TRBV5-6|TRBJ1-1|-|-
CASSMVQIRGAFF
TGTGCCAGCAGTATGGTGCAAATCAGGGGAGCTTTCTTT
>TRBV27|TRBJ2-3|-|-
CASSFTSGVNTQYF
TGTGCCAGCAGTTTTACTTCGGGGGTAAATACGCAGTATTTT
>TRBV28|TRBJ2-5|-|-
CASSSNSFRGQETQYF
TGTGCCAGCAGTTCCAACAGCTTCCGGGGGCAAGAGACCCAGTACTTC
>TRBV6-4|TRBJ2-2|-|TRBD1
CASSPGTGETGELFF
TGTGCCAGCAGCCCCGGGACAGGGGAAACCGGGGAGCTGTTTTTT
>TRBV29-1|TRBJ2-7|-|-
CSVAPLTGPYEQYF
TGCAGCGTTGCCCCTTTGACTGGCCCCTACGAGCAGTACTTC
>TRBV6-6|TRBJ2-5|-|-
CASSRGETQYF
TGTGCCAGCAGTCGGGGAGAGACCCAGTACTTC
>TRBV29-1|TRBJ1-1|-|TRBD1
CSANGQGISEAFF
TGCAGCGCAAACGGACAGGGGATCTCTGAAGCTTTCTTT
>TRBV5-1|TRBJ2-3|-|TRBD1
CASSIDREAQYF
TGCGCCAGCAGCATTGACAGGGAAGCGCAGTATTTT
>TRBV6-1|TRBJ2-7|-|-
CAAGQSSYEQYF
TGTGCCGCGGGACAGAGCTCCTACGAGCAGTACTTC
>TRBV6-1|TRBJ1-1|-|-
CASSSPGREAFF
TGTGCCAGCAGCTCCCCAGGGCGGGAAGCTTTCTTT
>TRBV2|TRBJ2-5|-|-
CASILAVQETQYF
TGTGCCAGCATCCTAGCAGTGCAAGAGACCCAGTACTTC